The 27 T cell receptor beta chains in this list originate from one sample, sequenced in a study of shared clonotypes between healthy human individuals. Produced via immunoSEQ multiplex PCR; TCRdb's table is partial and in-frame only. The sample holds hundreds of thousands of clones, about 96% seen once. Material for sequencing was naive CD4+ T cells sorted from blood. Subset indicated: CD45RA+ positively selected. The receptors originated from a woman aged 25 to 45 in good health.

Written as DNA, the CDR3 is TGTGCCAGCTCACCCCGGACCACAGACTCCTACGAGCAGTACTTC. Its translation: CASSPRTTDSYEQYF. The V gene is TRBV18, the J gene TRBJ2-7; no clear D gene. Germline values: CDR1 KGHSH, CDR2 LQKENI. Trimming shortened V by 3 bases and J by 0 bases, and 12 bases separated the two germline ends. The CDR3 spans 15 residues.

V gene TRBV25-1 combines with J gene TRBJ1-1; D perhaps matches TRBD1 (5 bases). The CDR3 totals 13 residues. Per germline, CDR1 MGHDK and CDR2 SYGVNS. Trimming took 9 bases from V and 4 from J, leaving 15 bases between them. The CDR3 loop is CASARGVGTEAFF. The CDR3, as DNA: TGTGCCAGTGCGAGGGGCGTCGGCACTGAAGCTTTCTTT.

A single count supports this clone. The chain recombines TRBV19 with TRBJ2-7; D is unresolved. Germline V gene lookup returns CDR1 LNHDA and CDR2 SQIVND (reference sequence). Trimming removed 5 bases at V and 6 bases at J, with 14 bases between. This CDR3 has 13 residues. The CDR3 region has the DNA TGTGCCAGTAGTGACCGTAGTTTAGCCGAGCAGTACTTC. Translating it yields CASSDRSLAEQYF.

V usage is TRBV14 and J usage is TRBJ2-1; 8 bases line up with TRBD2. Trimming removed 4 bases from V and 0 bases from J; junction bases left unmatched: 11. The CDR3 contains 18 residues. The V gene's germline CDR1 is SGHDN and CDR2 FVKESK. CDR3 region: CASSRVMSSGLSYNEQFF. Here the CDR3 DNA reads TGTGCCAGCAGCCGAGTTATGTCTAGCGGGCTCTCCTACAATGAGCAGTTCTTC.

The V call is TRBV28, the J call TRBJ2-7, with D possibly TRBD1 on 6 matching bases. Trimming took 5 bases from V and 7 from J, leaving 15 bases between them. CDR1 MDHEN and CDR2 SYDVKM come from the germline V gene. The CDR3 runs 13 residues. CDR3 in amino acids: CASSGTKPEEQYF. DNA of the CDR3: TGTGCCAGCAGTGGGACAAAACCTGAAGAGCAGTACTTC.

The chain links TRBV4-2 to TRBJ1-5; no clear D gene. The V gene's germline CDR1 is LGHNA and CDR2 YNFKEQ. V was shortened by 5 bases and J by 6 bases, with 8 bases between the two germline ends. The CDR3 has 12 amino acids. CDR3 sequence: CASSFLAQPQHF. CDR3 DNA: TGTGCCAGCAGCTTCTTAGCTCAGCCCCAGCATTTT.

CDR3 sequence (DNA): TGTGCCAGCAGCTTGGCGGGGCTGGGACACTACGAGCAGTACTTC. Encoded protein: CASSLAGLGHYEQYF. This chain links TRBV5-5 with TRBJ2-7; weak D call: TRBD1 (6 bases). Trimming shortened V by 0 bases and J by 3 bases, and 13 bases separated the two germline ends. CDR3 length: 15 amino acids. Germline CDR1 SGHKS, CDR2 YYEKEE (reference sequence).

The chain carries TRBV4-2 and TRBJ2-7; 10 bases agree with TRBD2. Germline CDR1 is LGHNA and CDR2 is YNFKEQ. The CDR3 length is 15 residues. V trimming: 2 bases; J trimming: 5 bases; junction bases outside the gene matches: 6. The CDR3 DNA sequence: TGTGCCAGCAGCCAATCTCCTAGCGGGAGTGACGAGCAGTACTTC. It codes for CASSQSPSGSDEQYF.

The rearrangement joins TRBV5-1 to TRBJ2-2, with D possibly being TRBD2 (5 bases). CDR3 size: 19 residues. The V end was cut by 4 bases, the J end by 6 bases, with 28 bases between. CDR1 is SGHRS and CDR2 is YFSETQ in the germline V gene. CDR3 coding DNA: TGCGCCAGCAGCCGACACACGGGGAGAGTTTCATCTTTTTCCGGGGAGCTGTTTTTT. As protein: CASSRHTGRVSSFSGELFF.

The genes are TRBV4-1 and TRBJ2-2, with 10 bases fitting TRBD2. CDR1 is MGHRA, CDR2 YSYEKL, per germline. There are 17 residues in the CDR3. V shed 6 bases and J 3 bases; nucleotides not matched to a gene: 10. Written as DNA, the CDR3 is TGCGCCAGCAGTTCTGGTAGCGGGAGGTTTGACACCGGGGAGCTGTTTTTT. Its protein product is CASSSGSGRFDTGELFF.

This clone was found once. J is TRBJ1-2 and V is TRBV28; weak D call: TRBD1 (6 bases). CDR1 is MDHEN, CDR2 SYDVKM, per germline. The V end lost 7 bases, the J end lost 7 bases, and 19 bases lay between the germline ends. The CDR3 spans 14 residues. The CDR3 sequence is CASTTAGALGGYTF. The CDR3 coding sequence is TGTGCCAGCACCACCGCGGGGGCGCTCGGTGGCTACACCTTC.

V gene TRBV7-2 combines with J gene TRBJ2-7, with 9 bases matching TRBD2. Germline values: CDR1 SGHTA, CDR2 FQGNSA. The CDR3 extends over 17 amino acids. V dropped 4 bases and J dropped 0; count of bases not matched to a gene: 10. The CDR3 nucleotides are TGTGCCAGCAGCTCATCGCGGACTAGCGCAAGCTCCTACGAGCAGTACTTC. It codes for CASSSSRTSASSYEQYF.

As regards this clone: This CDR3 is also generated by other DNA sequences in the sample. For the CDR3, the DNA is TGTGCCAGCAGTGTTTACTACGAGCAGTACTTC. Its protein product is CASSVYYEQYF. V is TRBV28 and J is TRBJ2-7; unclear D gene. CDR1 is MDHEN, CDR2 SYDVKM, per germline. The V end was cut by 5 bases, the J end by 3 bases, with 5 bases between. The CDR3 is 11 amino acids.

The chain joins TRBV29-1 to TRBJ2-3; TRBD2 matches 7 bases. There are 16 residues in the CDR3. The V gene's germline CDR1 is SQVTM and CDR2 ANQGSEA. V lost 4 bases to trimming and J lost 0 bases; unmatched junction nucleotides: 10. CDR3 residues: CSVVQRGRFSTDTQYF. CDR3 in DNA: TGCAGCGTTGTCCAGCGGGGCCGATTTAGCACAGATACGCAGTATTTT.

This clone came up once. V is TRBV29-1 and J is TRBJ1-1; maybe TRBD1 (5 bases). Germline V gene lookup returns CDR1 SQVTM and CDR2 ANQGSEA. This CDR3 comprises 15 residues. V lost 1 base and J 5 bases, leaving 17 bases between the germline ends. CDR3 residues: CSVEVRREEGTEAFF. In DNA, the CDR3 is TGCAGCGTTGAAGTCCGCAGGGAAGAAGGGACTGAAGCTTTCTTT.

This clone was recorded once. The CDR3 sequence is CASSQSSYNEQFF. The CDR3 coding sequence is TGTGCCAGCAGTCAAAGCTCCTACAATGAGCAGTTCTTC. This chain links TRBV27 with TRBJ2-1; D not certain. The CDR3 is 13 amino acids. V was clipped by 5 bases and J by 0 bases, with 5 bases between them. The germline V gene has CDR1 MNHEY and CDR2 SMNVEV (reference sequence).

The chain couples TRBV7-2 to TRBJ2-1; 10 bases map to TRBD2. Germline values: CDR1 SGHTA, CDR2 FQGNSA. The CDR3 loop spans 15 amino acids. V shed 5 bases, J shed 0 bases, and the junction held 1 base outside the gene matches. The CDR3 coding sequence is TGTGCCAGCAGCGCTAGCGGGGGCTCCTACAATGAGCAGTTCTTC. It is translated as CASSASGGSYNEQFF.

This clone appeared a single time. The chain links TRBV28 to TRBJ2-1, with 8 bases that match TRBD1. CDR1 is MDHEN, CDR2 SYDVKM, per germline. The length of the CDR3 is 16 residues. V dropped 0 bases and J dropped 6; count of bases not matched to a gene: 7. The CDR3 nucleotides read TGTGCCAGCAGTTTATGGGGCCAGGGGGCTTCCAATGAGCAGTTCTTC. It is translated as CASSLWGQGASNEQFF.

The V and J genes are TRBV29-1 and TRBJ2-3; tentative D call: TRBD1 (6 bases). Germline V gene sequence: CDR1 SQVTM, CDR2 ANQGSEA. Trimming stripped 4 bases from V and 0 bases from J, with 14 bases between. CDR3 length: 15 amino acids. Here the CDR3 reads CSVADTGSSTDTQYF. The CDR3 nucleotides are TGCAGCGTTGCGGACACAGGGAGCAGCACAGATACGCAGTATTTT.

The chain employs TRBV14 and TRBJ2-3; D gene uncertain. The CDR3 contains 13 residues. Germline V gene data show CDR1 as SGHDN and CDR2 as FVKESK. V lost 0 bases and J lost 5, with 6 bases in between. CDR3 nucleotides: TGTGCCAGCAGCCAAGATCTTGAAGATACGCAGTATTTT. Residues: CASSQDLEDTQYF.

The CDR3 loop reads CASSLKGGDLYEQYF. In nucleotides, the CDR3 is TGTGCCAGCAGCTTAAAGGGCGGCGACCTTTACGAGCAGTACTTC. This sequence joins TRBV7-3 and TRBJ2-7; no reliable D call. Trimming removed 1 base from V and 4 bases from J, with 14 bases in between. The CDR3 has 15 amino acids. Germline lookup yields CDR1 SGHTA and CDR2 FQGTGA. The variable domain in full, completed from reference TRBV7-3 and TRBJ2-7, reads GAGVSQTPSNKVTEKGKYVELRCDPISGHTALYWYRQSLGQGPEFLIYFQGTGAADDSGLPNDRFFAVRPEGSVSTLKIQRTERGDSAVYLCASSLKGGDLYEQYFGPGTRLTVT.

This sequence joins TRBV28 and TRBJ2-7; 7 bases map to TRBD1. Per germline, CDR1 MDHEN and CDR2 SYDVKM. The CDR3 consists of 15 residues. J gave up 2 bases and V 4 bases, and 8 bases lay outside the gene matches. The CDR3 protein is CASSSHPGQTYEQYF. DNA of the CDR3: TGTGCCAGCAGTTCGCACCCGGGACAGACCTACGAGCAGTACTTC.

The rearrangement joins TRBV2 to TRBJ2-2; TRBD1 matches at 8 bases. The V gene's germline CDR1 is SNHLY and CDR2 FYNNEI. Trimming at V came to 6 bases and at J to 6 bases, leaving 3 bases not matched to a gene. This CDR3 comprises 13 residues. CDR3 protein: CASRDREAGELFF. DNA for the CDR3: TGTGCCAGCAGGGACAGGGAGGCCGGGGAGCTGTTTTTT.

The chain links TRBV5-1 to TRBJ2-3, with D maybe TRBD2 (6 bases). This CDR3 contains 16 residues. V was shortened by 5 bases and J by 1 base, with 17 bases between the two germline ends. CDR1 SGHRS and CDR2 YFSETQ come from the germline V gene. The DNA of the CDR3 is TGCGCCAGCAGGTCGGGGGAGTTTCGAGGCACAGATACGCAGTATTTT. It encodes CASRSGEFRGTDTQYF.

The genes are TRBV30 and TRBJ2-7; D remains unclear. Deletions cut 5 bases from V and 3 bases from J, with 23 bases between. Germline loops: CDR1 GTSNPN, CDR2 SVGIG (reference sequence). This CDR3 is built from 16 residues. CDR3 region: CAWSLGLTSRLYEQYF. The CDR3 DNA follows: TGTGCCTGGTCCCTGGGCCTTACATCGAGACTCTACGAGCAGTACTTC.

The chain has TRBV7-2 and TRBJ2-4; 9 positions agree with TRBD1. This CDR3 spans 14 amino acids. The trim removed 5 bases at V and 5 bases at J, leaving 4 bases unmatched. Germline values: CDR1 SGHTA, CDR2 FQGNSA. The chain's CDR3 is CASSPRTGENIQYF. Here the CDR3 DNA reads TGTGCCAGCAGCCCCCGGACAGGGGAAAACATTCAGTACTTC.

V is TRBV5-1 and J is TRBJ2-5; TRBD1 matches at 7 bases. The J call may be in error: the DNA end matches TRBJ2-7 better. Germline CDR1 SGHRS, CDR2 YFSETQ. The CDR3 consists of 14 residues. This CDR3 reads CASSPGQSTYEQYF. Written as DNA, the CDR3 is TGCGCCAGCAGCCCGGGACAGAGTACCTACGAGCAGTACTTC.